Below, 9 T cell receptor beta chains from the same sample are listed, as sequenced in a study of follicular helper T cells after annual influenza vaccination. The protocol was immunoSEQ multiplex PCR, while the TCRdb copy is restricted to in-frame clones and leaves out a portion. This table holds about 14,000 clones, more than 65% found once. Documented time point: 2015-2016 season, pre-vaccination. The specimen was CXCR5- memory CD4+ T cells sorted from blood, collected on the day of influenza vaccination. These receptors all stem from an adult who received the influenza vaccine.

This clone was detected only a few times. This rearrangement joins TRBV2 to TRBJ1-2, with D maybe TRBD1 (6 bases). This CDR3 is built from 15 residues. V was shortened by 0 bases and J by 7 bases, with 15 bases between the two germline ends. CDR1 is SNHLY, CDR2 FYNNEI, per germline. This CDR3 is CASSEARQGSAGYTF. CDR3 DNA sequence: TGTGCCAGCAGTGAAGCCCGCCAGGGGTCGGCTGGCTACACCTTC. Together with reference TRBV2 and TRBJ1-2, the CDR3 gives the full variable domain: EPEVTQTPSHQVTQMGQEVILRCVPISNHLYFYWYRQILGQKVEFLVSFYNNEISEKSEIFDDQFSVERPDGSNFTLKIRSTKLEDSAMYFCASSEARQGSAGYTFGSGTRLTVV.

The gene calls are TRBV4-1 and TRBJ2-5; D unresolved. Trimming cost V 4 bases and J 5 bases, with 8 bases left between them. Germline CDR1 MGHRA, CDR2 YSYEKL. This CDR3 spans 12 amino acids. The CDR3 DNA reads TGCGCCAGCAGCCGGGCCGGGGAGACCCAGTACTTC. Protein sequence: CASSRAGETQYF.

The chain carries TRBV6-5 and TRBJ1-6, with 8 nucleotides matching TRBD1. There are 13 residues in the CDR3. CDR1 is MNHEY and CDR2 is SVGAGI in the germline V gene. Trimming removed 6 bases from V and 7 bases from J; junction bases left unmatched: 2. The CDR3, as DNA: TGTGCCAGCAGCCGGACAGGGAATTCACCCCTCCACTTT. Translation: CASSRTGNSPLHF.

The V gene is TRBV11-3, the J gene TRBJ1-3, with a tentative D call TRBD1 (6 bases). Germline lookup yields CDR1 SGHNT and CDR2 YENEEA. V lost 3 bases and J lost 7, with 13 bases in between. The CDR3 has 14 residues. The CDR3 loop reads CASSLTGLSNTIYF. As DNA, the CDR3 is TGTGCCAGCAGCTTGACAGGACTTTCGAACACCATATATTTT.

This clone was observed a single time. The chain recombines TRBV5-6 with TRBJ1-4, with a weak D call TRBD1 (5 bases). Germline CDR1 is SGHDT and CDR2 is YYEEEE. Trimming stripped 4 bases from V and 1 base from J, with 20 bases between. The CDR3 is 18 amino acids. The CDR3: CASSNQKYFQGTNEKLFF. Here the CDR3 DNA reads TGTGCCAGCAGCAATCAGAAGTATTTCCAGGGAACTAATGAAAAACTGTTTTTT.

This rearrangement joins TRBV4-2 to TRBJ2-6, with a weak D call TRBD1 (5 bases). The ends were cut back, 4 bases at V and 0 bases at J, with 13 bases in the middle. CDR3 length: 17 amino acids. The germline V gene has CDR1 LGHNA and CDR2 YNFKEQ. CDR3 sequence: CASSRTATGSGANVLTF. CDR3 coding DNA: TGTGCCAGCAGCCGGACCGCAACAGGCTCTGGGGCCAACGTCCTGACTTTC.

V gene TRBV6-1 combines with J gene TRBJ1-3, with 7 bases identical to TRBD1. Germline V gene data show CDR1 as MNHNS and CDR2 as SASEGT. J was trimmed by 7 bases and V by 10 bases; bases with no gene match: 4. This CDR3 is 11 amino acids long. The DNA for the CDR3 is TGTGCCACCTCGACAGGGAACACCATATATTTT. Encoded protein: CATSTGNTIYF.

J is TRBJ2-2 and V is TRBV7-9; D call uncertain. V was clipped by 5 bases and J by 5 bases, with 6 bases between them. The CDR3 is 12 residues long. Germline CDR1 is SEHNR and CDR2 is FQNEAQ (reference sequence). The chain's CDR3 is CASSLSTGELFF. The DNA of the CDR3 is TGTGCCAGCAGCCTTTCGACCGGGGAGCTGTTTTTT.

The CDR3: CASSLFTPYNQPQHF. In DNA form, the CDR3 reads TGTGCCAGCAGTTTATTTACACCCTACAATCAGCCCCAGCATTTT. J is TRBJ1-5 and V is TRBV28; D gene ambiguous. Germline V gene lookup returns CDR1 MDHEN and CDR2 SYDVKM. The CDR3 loop spans 15 amino acids. Trimming pared 1 base from V and 3 bases from J, leaving 10 bases between. The full variable domain, completed using reference TRBV28 and TRBJ1-5, is DVKVTQSSRYLVKRTGEKVFLECVQDMDHENMFWYRQDPGLGLRLIYFSYDVKMKEKGDIPEGYSVSREKKERFSLILESASTNQTSMYLCASSLFTPYNQPQHFGDGTRLSIL.